Below, one T cell receptor beta chain is given with its context. Its antigen is currently unknown. The PCR employed 60 Vbeta primers together with 13 Jbeta primers. The assay was immunoSEQ multiplex PCR, and TCRdb's table has in-frame clones only and misses some. The sample lists 200,000 to 250,000 clones, around 79% occurring once. This entry belongs to a study of cytomegalovirus exposure and HLA in healthy donors. Study details: Of around 410 genotyped donors, around 80% grouped in the Caucasian-associated ancestry cluster.

Points from the study as a whole: Presence/absence comparisons presumed near-even sequencing depth among donors. The authors later linked a missense DCLRE1C variant to TCR beta V- and J-gene trimming. Apparent HLA restriction characterized most CMV-associated TCR beta chains in a later analysis.

The TCR comes from a girl aged 2 to 10 in good health and CMV-seronegative. Input material: PBMCs.

CDR3 in amino acids: CAWRATGAAPAFF. The CDR3 nucleotides are TGTGCCTGGAGAGCGACAGGGGCGGCCCCAGCTTTCTTT. The genes are TRBV30 and TRBJ1-1; 8 bases are shared with TRBD1. CDR1 GTSNPN and CDR2 SVGIG come from the germline V gene (reference sequence). This CDR3 is 13 amino acids long. The junction had 10 bases not matched to a gene; V was cut back by 3 bases and J by 10 bases.